This TCR beta chain originates from a study of cytomegalovirus exposure and HLA in healthy donors. Whole-study results and caveats: Many donors carried some public TCRs, although rarity characterized most TCR sequences.

The CDR3 length is 16 residues. Germline CDR1 and CDR2: SGHTA and FQGNSA. Trimming at V came to 11 bases and at J to 2 bases, leaving 6 bases not matched to a gene. In the case of this clone: The antigen remains unidentified.

Profiled with immunoSEQ multiplex PCR; TCRdb holds only in-frame clones, not every one. The sample includes about 64,000 clones, roughly 95% seen only once; the top ten take about 6%. The chain employs TRBV7-2 and TRBJ2-1; 16 nucleotides agree with TRBD2. The sequence was collected from a young woman in good health and CMV-seropositive. Sequenced input: PBMCs. The chain's CDR3 is CAYEGTSGRAYNEQFF. CDR3 DNA: TGTGCCTACGAAGGGACTAGCGGGAGGGCCTACAATGAGCAGTTCTTC.